The source of this T cell receptor (beta chain) is a study of tumor-infiltrating lymphocytes in localized non-small cell lung cancer. About the study: Some samples were collected after neoadjuvant chemotherapy; smokers, never-smokers and several histologies were included.

With respect to this clone: The antigen is unknown.

V lost 0 bases to trimming and J lost 7 bases, with 15 bases between them. The CDR3 consists of 15 residues. CDR1 and CDR2 from the germline V gene are GTSNPN and SVGIG (reference sequence). The table came from immunoSEQ multiplex PCR; TCRdb's copy has only in-frame clones and leaves some out. The table has about 16,000 clones, around 74% seen once; the top ten hold around 10%. Study findings and constraints: Tumor T-cell fraction was not associated with recurrence-free survival. Different pieces of the same tissue were used for each assay.

This receptor was taken from a human donor with non-small cell lung cancer. Sequenced input: lung tumor tissue. The chain links TRBV30 to TRBJ1-4; weak D call: TRBD1 (5 bases). CDR3 protein: CAWSVQRDSIEKLFF. CDR3 DNA sequence: TGTGCCTGGAGTGTACAAAGGGACTCGATTGAAAAACTGTTTTTT.